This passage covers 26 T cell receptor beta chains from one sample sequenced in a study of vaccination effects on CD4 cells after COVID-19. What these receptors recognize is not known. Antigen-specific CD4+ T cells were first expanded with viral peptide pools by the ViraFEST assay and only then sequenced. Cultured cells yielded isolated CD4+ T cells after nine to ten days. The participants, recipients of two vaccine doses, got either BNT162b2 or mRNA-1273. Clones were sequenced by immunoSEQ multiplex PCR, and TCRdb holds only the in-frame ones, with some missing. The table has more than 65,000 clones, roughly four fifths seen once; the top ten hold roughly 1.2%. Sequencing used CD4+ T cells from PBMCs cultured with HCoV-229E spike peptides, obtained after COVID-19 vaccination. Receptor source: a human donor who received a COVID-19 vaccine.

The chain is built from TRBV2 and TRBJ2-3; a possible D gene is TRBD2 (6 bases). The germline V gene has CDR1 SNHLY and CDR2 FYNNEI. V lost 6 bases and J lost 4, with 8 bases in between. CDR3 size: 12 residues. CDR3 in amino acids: CASRGGADTQYF. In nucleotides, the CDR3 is TGTGCCAGCAGAGGCGGGGCAGATACGCAGTATTTT. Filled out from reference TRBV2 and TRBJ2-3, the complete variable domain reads EPEVTQTPSHQVTQMGQEVILRCVPISNHLYFYWYRQILGQKVEFLVSFYNNEISEKSEIFDDQFSVERPDGSNFTLKIRSTKLEDSAMYFCASRGGADTQYFGPGTRLTVL.

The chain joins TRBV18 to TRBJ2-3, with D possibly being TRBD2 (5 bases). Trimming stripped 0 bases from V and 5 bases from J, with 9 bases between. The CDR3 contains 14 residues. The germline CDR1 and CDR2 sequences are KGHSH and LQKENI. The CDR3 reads CASSPPSREDTQYF. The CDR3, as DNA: TGTGCCAGCTCACCACCAAGCCGGGAAGATACGCAGTATTTT.

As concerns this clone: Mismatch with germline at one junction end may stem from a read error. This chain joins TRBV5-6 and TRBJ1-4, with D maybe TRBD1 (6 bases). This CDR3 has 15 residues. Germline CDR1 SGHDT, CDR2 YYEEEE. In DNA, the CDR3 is TGTGCCAGCAGCTTGTACGGGACAACTGATGAAAAACTGTTTTTT. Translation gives CASSLYGTTDEKLFF.

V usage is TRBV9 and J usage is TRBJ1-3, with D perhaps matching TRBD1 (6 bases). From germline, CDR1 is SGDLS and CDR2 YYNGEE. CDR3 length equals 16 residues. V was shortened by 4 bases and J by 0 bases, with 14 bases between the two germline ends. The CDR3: CASSPLQGSSGNTIYF. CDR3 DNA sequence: TGTGCCAGCAGCCCACTACAGGGCAGCTCTGGAAACACCATATATTTT.

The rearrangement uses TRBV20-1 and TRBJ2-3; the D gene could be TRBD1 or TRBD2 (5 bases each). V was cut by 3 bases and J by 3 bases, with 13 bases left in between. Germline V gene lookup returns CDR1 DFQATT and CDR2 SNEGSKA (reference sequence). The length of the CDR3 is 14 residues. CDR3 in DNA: TGCAGTGCTAGTTCCGGGGCGGTTACAGATACGCAGTATTTT. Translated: CSASSGAVTDTQYF.

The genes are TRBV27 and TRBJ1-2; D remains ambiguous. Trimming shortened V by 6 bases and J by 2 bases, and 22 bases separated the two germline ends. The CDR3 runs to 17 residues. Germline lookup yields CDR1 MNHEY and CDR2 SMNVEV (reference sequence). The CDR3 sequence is CASSQTPPGIQNYGYTF. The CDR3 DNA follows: TGTGCCAGCAGCCAAACCCCTCCTGGGATACAGAACTATGGCTACACCTTC.

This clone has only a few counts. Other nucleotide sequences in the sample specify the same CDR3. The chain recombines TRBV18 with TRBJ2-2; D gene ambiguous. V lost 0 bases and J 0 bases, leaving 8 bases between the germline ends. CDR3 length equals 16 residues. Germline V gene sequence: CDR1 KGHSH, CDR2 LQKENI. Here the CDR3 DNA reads TGTGCCAGCTCACCACCGGGCTCTCCGAACACCGGGGAGCTGTTTTTT. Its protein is CASSPPGSPNTGELFF.

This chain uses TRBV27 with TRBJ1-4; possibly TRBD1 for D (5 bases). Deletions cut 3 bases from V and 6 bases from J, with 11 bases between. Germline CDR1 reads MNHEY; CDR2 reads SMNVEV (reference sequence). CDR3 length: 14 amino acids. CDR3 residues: CASSLGGFDEKLFF. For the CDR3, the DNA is TGTGCCAGCAGTTTGGGGGGGTTCGATGAAAAACTGTTTTTT.

As DNA, the CDR3 is TGTGCCAGCAGTATAGAGGGAAATTCACCCCTCCACTTT. This translates into CASSIEGNSPLHF. The rearrangement joins TRBV6-4 to TRBJ1-6; D gene uncertain. Between the trimmed V and J ends, which lost 5 bases and 7 bases, there was a span of 9 bases. The length of the CDR3 is 13 residues. Germline V gene data show CDR1 as MRHNA and CDR2 as SNTAGT.

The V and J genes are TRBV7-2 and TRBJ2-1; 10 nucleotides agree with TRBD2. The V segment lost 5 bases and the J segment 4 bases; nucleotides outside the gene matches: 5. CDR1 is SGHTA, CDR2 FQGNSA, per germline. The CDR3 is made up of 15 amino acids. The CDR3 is CASSASGGPYNEQFF. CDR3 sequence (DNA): TGTGCCAGCAGCGCTAGCGGGGGACCTTACAATGAGCAGTTCTTC.

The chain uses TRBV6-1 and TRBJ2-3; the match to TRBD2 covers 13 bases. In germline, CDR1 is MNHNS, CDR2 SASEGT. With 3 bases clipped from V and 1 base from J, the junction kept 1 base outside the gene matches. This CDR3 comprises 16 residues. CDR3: CASSDTSGGGTDTQYF. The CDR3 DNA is TGTGCCAGCAGTGACACTAGCGGGGGGGGCACAGATACGCAGTATTTT.

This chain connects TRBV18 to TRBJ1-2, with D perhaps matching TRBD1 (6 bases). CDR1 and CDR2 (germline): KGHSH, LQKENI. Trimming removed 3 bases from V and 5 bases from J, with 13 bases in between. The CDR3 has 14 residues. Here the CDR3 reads CASSPTGREYGYTF. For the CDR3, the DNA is TGTGCCAGCTCACCTACAGGGAGGGAATATGGCTACACCTTC.

The CDR3 DNA reads as TGTGCCAGCAGCTGGTTAGGGATGGGCAATCAGCCCCAGCATTTT. Amino acids: CASSWLGMGNQPQHF. The chain carries TRBV7-2 and TRBJ1-5; the D is unclear. Per the germline V gene, CDR1 is SGHTA and CDR2 is FQGNSA. V was trimmed by 4 bases and J by 2 bases, leaving 12 bases between them. The CDR3 has 15 amino acids. The entire variable domain, with the rest obtained from reference TRBV7-2 and TRBJ1-5, is as follows: GAGVSQSPSNKVTEKGKDVELRCDPISGHTALYWYRQSLGQGLEFLIYFQGNSAPDKSGLPSDRFSAERTGGSVSTLTIQRTQQEDSAVYLCASSWLGMGNQPQHFGDGTRLSIL.

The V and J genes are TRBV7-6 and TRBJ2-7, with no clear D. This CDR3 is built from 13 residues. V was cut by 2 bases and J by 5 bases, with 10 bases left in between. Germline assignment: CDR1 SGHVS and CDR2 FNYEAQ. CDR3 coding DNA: TGTGCCAGCAGCTTATTCGGGTCTCACGAGCAGTACGTC. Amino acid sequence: CASSLFGSHEQYV.

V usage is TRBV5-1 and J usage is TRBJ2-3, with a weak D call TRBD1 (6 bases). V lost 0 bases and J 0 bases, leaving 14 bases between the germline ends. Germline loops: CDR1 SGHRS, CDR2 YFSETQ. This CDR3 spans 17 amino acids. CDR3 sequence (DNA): TGCGCCAGCAGCTTGGAAACAGGGATTTCAAGCACAGATACGCAGTATTTT. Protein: CASSLETGISSTDTQYF.

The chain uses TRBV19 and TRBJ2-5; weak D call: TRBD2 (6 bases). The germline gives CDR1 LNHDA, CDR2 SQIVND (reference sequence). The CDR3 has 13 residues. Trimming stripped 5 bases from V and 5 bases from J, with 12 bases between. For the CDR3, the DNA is TGTGCCAGTAGTGCTCCGGGGAGGGAGACCCAGTACTTC. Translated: CASSAPGRETQYF.

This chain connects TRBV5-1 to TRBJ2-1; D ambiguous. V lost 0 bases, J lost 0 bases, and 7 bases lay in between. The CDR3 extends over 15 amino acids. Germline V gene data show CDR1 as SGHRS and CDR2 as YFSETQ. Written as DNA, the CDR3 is TGCGCCAGCAGCTTGGACGGTAACTCCTACAATGAGCAGTTCTTC. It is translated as CASSLDGNSYNEQFF.

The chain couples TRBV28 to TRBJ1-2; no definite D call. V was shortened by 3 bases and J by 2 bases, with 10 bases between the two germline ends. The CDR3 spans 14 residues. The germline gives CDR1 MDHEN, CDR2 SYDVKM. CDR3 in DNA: TGTGCCAGCAGTTTTGTGGGGAAGAACTATGGCTACACCTTC. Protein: CASSFVGKNYGYTF.

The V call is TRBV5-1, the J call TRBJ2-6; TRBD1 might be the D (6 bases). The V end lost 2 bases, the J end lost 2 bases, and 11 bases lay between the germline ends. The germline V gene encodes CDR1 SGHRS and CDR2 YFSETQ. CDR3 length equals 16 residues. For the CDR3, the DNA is TGCGCCAGCAGCTTAAACACAGGGCCTGGGGCCAACGTCCTGACTTTC. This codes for CASSLNTGPGANVLTF.

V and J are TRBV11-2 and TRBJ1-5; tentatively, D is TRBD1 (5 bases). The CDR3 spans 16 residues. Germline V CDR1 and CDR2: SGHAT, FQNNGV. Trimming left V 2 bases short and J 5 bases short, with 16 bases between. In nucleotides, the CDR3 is TGTGCCAGCAGCTTATCGCAGGTCCCGGGGGATCAGCCCCAGCATTTT. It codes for CASSLSQVPGDQPQHF.

The DNA of the CDR3 is TGTGCCAGCTCACAGGCGGTGGGTTATGGCTACACCTTC. This sequence encodes CASSQAVGYGYTF. The chain employs TRBV18 and TRBJ1-2, with unresolved D. The V end lost 4 bases, the J end lost 5 bases, and 11 bases lay between the germline ends. Germline values: CDR1 KGHSH, CDR2 LQKENI. The CDR3 spans 13 residues.

The CDR3 DNA reads TGTGCCAGCAGGGCACAGGGGGGCCGTAGAAGGAACACCGGGGAGCTGTTTTTT. As protein: CASRAQGGRRRNTGELFF. The rearrangement links TRBV21-1 to TRBJ2-2; the table's D call, TRBD1, has no DNA check behind it. TRBV21-1 constitutes a pseudogene. There are 18 residues in the CDR3.

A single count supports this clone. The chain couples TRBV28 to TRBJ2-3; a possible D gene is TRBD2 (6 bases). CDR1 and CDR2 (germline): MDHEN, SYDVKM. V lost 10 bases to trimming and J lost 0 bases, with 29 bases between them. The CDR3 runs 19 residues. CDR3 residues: CATLSPLGGGAYSTDTQYF. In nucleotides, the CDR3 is TGTGCCACCTTGTCCCCACTGGGTGGCGGGGCCTATAGCACAGATACGCAGTATTTT.

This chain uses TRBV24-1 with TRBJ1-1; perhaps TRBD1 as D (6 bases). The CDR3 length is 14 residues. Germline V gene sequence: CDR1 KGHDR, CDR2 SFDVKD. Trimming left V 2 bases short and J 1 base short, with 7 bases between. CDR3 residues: CATSDSRGNTEAFF. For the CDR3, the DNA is TGTGCCACCAGTGATTCCAGGGGGAACACTGAAGCTTTCTTT.

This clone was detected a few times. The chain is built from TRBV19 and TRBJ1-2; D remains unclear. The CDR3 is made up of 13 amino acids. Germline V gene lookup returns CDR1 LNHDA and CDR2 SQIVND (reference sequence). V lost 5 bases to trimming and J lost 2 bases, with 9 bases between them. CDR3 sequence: CASSERRNYGYTF. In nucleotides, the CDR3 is TGTGCCAGTAGTGAGCGGAGAAACTATGGCTACACCTTC.

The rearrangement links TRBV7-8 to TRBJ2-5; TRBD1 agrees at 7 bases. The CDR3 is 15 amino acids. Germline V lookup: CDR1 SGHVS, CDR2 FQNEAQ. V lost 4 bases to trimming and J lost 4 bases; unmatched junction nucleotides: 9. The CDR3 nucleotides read TGTGCCAGCAGCTCCCTACAGGGGATCGCAGAGACCCAGTACTTC. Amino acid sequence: CASSSLQGIAETQYF.